These 7 T cell receptor beta chains came from one sample sequenced in a study of T cells after yellow fever vaccination. From the 5' RACE reads, TCRdb called clonotypes with MiXCR, one entry per CDR3 protein. The table includes some 400,000 distinct CDR3 sequences, 6.2% detected once. The specimen was PBMCs, collected 5 days after the yellow fever booster vaccination. The receptors here all came from a man aged 25 to 45 who received the YFV17D yellow fever vaccine.

This clonotype was observed many times. The chain couples TRBV20-1 to TRBJ1-5; TRBD1 might be the D (5 bases). Looked up from germline, CDR1 is DFQATT and CDR2 is SNEGSKA (reference sequence). The CDR3 covers 12 residues. The V gene lost 5 bases and the J gene lost 6 bases, with 11 bases spanning the gap. The CDR3 region is CSAASGGQPQHF. CDR3 nucleotide sequence: TGCAGTGCTGCCTCCGGGGGTCAGCCCCAGCATTTT.

This clonotype appeared many times. V is TRBV7-9 and J is TRBJ2-1; D possibly corresponds to TRBD2 (5 bases). Germline-derived CDR1 and CDR2 are SEHNR and FQNEAQ (reference sequence). Trimming stripped 1 base from V and 9 bases from J, with 13 bases between. CDR3 length: 14 amino acids. The CDR3 region is CASSLGAEGIEQFF. Here the CDR3 DNA reads TGTGCCAGCAGCTTAGGGGCCGAGGGTATTGAGCAGTTCTTC.

This clonotype was recorded many times. The gene calls are TRBV28 and TRBJ2-3; D is perhaps TRBD1 or TRBD2 (5 bases each). The CDR3 covers 17 residues. Germline-derived CDR1 and CDR2 are MDHEN and SYDVKM. The ends were cut back, 3 bases at V and 1 base at J, with 17 bases in the middle. CDR3 in amino acids: CASSLLYGTSGTDTQYF. The CDR3 bases are TGTGCCAGCAGTTTGTTGTACGGGACGTCAGGCACAGATACGCAGTATTTT.

This clonotype was counted only a few times. The genes are TRBV11-2 and TRBJ2-1, with D uncertain. Trimming removed 5 bases at V and 0 bases at J, with 8 bases between. The germline CDR1 and CDR2 sequences are SGHAT and FQNNGV. The CDR3 totals 14 residues. The CDR3 bases are TGTGCCAGCAGCCCAGCGAGCTCCTACAATGAGCAGTTCTTC. This sequence encodes CASSPASSYNEQFF.

This clonotype was seen repeatedly, ten times or more. The gene calls are TRBV7-9 and TRBJ2-1; D may be TRBD2 (6 bases). The CDR3 spans 15 residues. CDR1 and CDR2 (germline): SEHNR, FQNEAQ (reference sequence). Trimming shortened V by 4 bases and J by 3 bases, and 13 bases separated the two germline ends. The CDR3 spells CASSSQGLNYNEQFF. In DNA, the CDR3 is TGTGCCAGCAGCTCCCAGGGACTTAACTACAATGAGCAGTTCTTC. The full variable domain, in which reference TRBV7-9 and TRBJ2-1 provide the parts outside the CDR3, is DTGVSQNPRHKITKRGQNVTFRCDPISEHNRLYWYRQTLGQGPEFLTYFQNEAQLEKSRLLSDRFSAERPKGSFSTLEIQRTEQGDSAMYLCASSSQGLNYNEQFFGPGTRLTVL.

This clonotype was counted only a few times. The chain links TRBV28 to TRBJ1-3; TRBD1 matches 12 bases. V gave up 6 bases and J gave up 3 bases; unmatched junction bases: 9. Germline values: CDR1 MDHEN, CDR2 SYDVKM. This CDR3 spans 17 amino acids. CDR3 DNA sequence: TGTGCCAGCAGCCAAGCCGGGACAGGGGGCGTTGGAAACACCATATATTTT. Translating gives CASSQAGTGGVGNTIYF.

This clonotype was seen repeatedly, ten times or more. The V call is TRBV25-1, the J call TRBJ2-1, with 8 bases fitting TRBD2. Trimming at V came to 0 bases and at J to 0 bases, leaving 4 bases not matched to a gene. Germline V gene lookup returns CDR1 MGHDK and CDR2 SYGVNS. CDR3 length equals 17 residues. In nucleotides, the CDR3 is TGTGCCAGCAGTGAATATGAAAGCGGGAGCTCCTACAATGAGCAGTTCTTC. It encodes CASSEYESGSSYNEQFF. Using reference TRBV25-1 and TRBJ2-1 for the parts outside the CDR3, the full variable domain is EADIYQTPRYLVIGTGKKITLECSQTMGHDKMYWYQQDPGMELHLIHYSYGVNSTEKGDLSSESTVSRIRTEHFPLTLESARPSHTSQYLCASSEYESGSSYNEQFFGPGTRLTVL.